The 32 T cell receptor beta chains below come from one sample, sequenced in a study of T cells in Graves' hyperthyroidism and ophthalmopathy. Amplification of TCR beta CDR3 regions was performed using RNA transcripts as template. During a first-round RT-PCR of the TCR CDR3, the HTBI primer set was used. Each CDR3 protein is one row after TCRdb ran MiXCR on the multiplex PCR reads. This table holds nearly 600,000 distinct CDR3 sequences, approximately 15% found once. Sequencing was performed on blood. These receptors were taken from a woman between 18 and 29 years old with Graves' ophthalmopathy.

This clonotype turned up a few times. The chain recombines TRBV4-1 with TRBJ2-2; D unclear. CDR1 and CDR2 (germline): MGHRA, YSYEKL. Trimming left V 2 bases short and J 3 bases short, with 10 bases between. CDR3 length: 15 amino acids. The CDR3: CASSQTRGYTGELFF. CDR3 sequence (DNA): TGCGCCAGCAGCCAAACACGTGGATACACCGGGGAGCTGTTTTTT.

In this sample, this clonotype turned up many times. The chain couples TRBV6-1 to TRBJ1-1; weak D call: TRBD1 (5 bases). The CDR3 length is 16 residues. Germline values: CDR1 MNHNS, CDR2 SASEGT. Trimming left V 7 bases short and J 3 bases short, with 21 bases between. The CDR3 protein is CASNGNLALGDTEAFF. The CDR3 bases are TGTGCCAGCAACGGCAATCTAGCGTTGGGGGACACTGAAGCTTTCTTT.

In this sample, this clonotype turned up many times. The rearrangement links TRBV12-3 or TRBV12-4 to TRBJ2-1; D possibly corresponds to TRBD2 (5 bases). The CDR3 loop spans 14 amino acids. Trimming cost V 8 bases and J 4 bases, with 15 bases left between them. DNA for the CDR3: TGTGCCAGCCTAGGCGGGCAGGAATACAATGAGCAGTTCTTC. Encoded protein: CASLGGQEYNEQFF.

The chain combines TRBV6-2 or TRBV6-3 with TRBJ2-3, with 12 nucleotides matching TRBD2. Unmatched junction bases numbered 7, after V lost 6 bases and J lost 0 bases. The CDR3 is made up of 17 amino acids. Germline values: CDR1 MNHEY, CDR2 SVGEGT. CDR3 bases: TGTGCCAGCAGACCTCTTGGACTAGCGGGAAGCACAGATACGCAGTATTTT. It is translated as CASRPLGLAGSTDTQYF.

This clonotype was seen more than once but under ten times. The rearrangement links TRBV9 to TRBJ1-6, with D possibly TRBD1 on 5 matching bases. Per the germline V gene, CDR1 is SGDLS and CDR2 is YYNGEE. The V end lost 3 bases, the J end lost 7 bases, and 14 bases lay between the germline ends. This CDR3 is 15 amino acids long. DNA of the CDR3: TGTGCCAGCAGCGAGGGACTTTCTGGCAATTCACCCCTCCACTTT. As protein: CASSEGLSGNSPLHF. Variable domain in full (rest from reference TRBV9 and TRBJ1-6): DSGVTQTPKHLITATGQRVTLRCSPRSGDLSVYWYQQSLDQGLQFLIQYYNGEERAKGNILERFSAQQFPDLHSELNLSSLELGDSALYFCASSEGLSGNSPLHFGNGTRLTVT.

A note on this clonotype: This may stem from a read error, because a much larger clone lies one nucleotide away. The chain joins TRBV5-1 to TRBJ2-3, with D possibly matching TRBD1 (5 bases). Germline assignment: CDR1 SGHRS and CDR2 YFSETQ. V was trimmed by 2 bases and J by 2 bases, leaving 15 bases between them. This CDR3 region has 16 residues. CDR3 DNA sequence: TGCGCCAGCAGCTTTGGGGCCGACAGCATCACAGATACGCAGTATTTT. Its translation: CASSFGADSITDTQYF.

This clonotype has more than one count but fewer than ten. The V and J genes are TRBV14 and TRBJ2-7; TRBD1 or TRBD2 may be the D gene (6 bases each). CDR3 length: 16 amino acids. CDR1 is SGHDN and CDR2 is FVKESK in the germline V gene. Trimming stripped 0 bases from V and 0 bases from J, with 12 bases between. CDR3 amino acids: CASSQDLGGLSYEQYF. CDR3 in DNA: TGTGCCAGCAGCCAAGATTTGGGGGGCCTCTCCTACGAGCAGTACTTC.

This clonotype was counted ten times or more. The chain carries TRBV7-2 and TRBJ2-5, with TRBD2 as a possible D gene (5 bases). CDR3 size: 16 residues. V was shortened by 5 bases and J by 4 bases, with 20 bases between the two germline ends. Germline V gives CDR1 SGHTA, CDR2 FQGNSA. CDR3 loop: CASSAMRPARGETQYF. The CDR3 DNA is TGTGCCAGCAGCGCCATGCGACCAGCACGGGGAGAGACCCAGTACTTC.

This clonotype was seen ten or more times. CDR3 in amino acids: CASSQWSGFNTDTQYF. CDR3 bases: TGTGCCAGCAGCCAATGGTCGGGGTTCAACACAGATACGCAGTATTTT. This chain links TRBV3-1 with TRBJ2-3, with D possibly being TRBD2 (5 bases). Germline CDR1 LGHDT, CDR2 YNNKEL (reference sequence). CDR3 length: 16 residues. Deletions cut 2 bases from V and 2 bases from J, with 14 bases between.

This clonotype was recorded a few times. The chain is built from TRBV5-1 and TRBJ1-2; TRBD1 matches 9 bases. CDR1 is SGHRS and CDR2 is YFSETQ in the germline V gene. After removal of 4 bases from V and 1 base from J, the junction contained 23 bases not matched to a gene. The CDR3 runs to 21 residues. The CDR3 sequence is CASSRSRTGDGWSALNYGYTF. In DNA form, the CDR3 reads TGCGCCAGCAGCCGATCTCGGACAGGGGATGGATGGTCGGCTCTTAACTATGGCTACACCTTC. Supplemented by reference TRBV5-1 and TRBJ1-2, the full variable domain reads KAGVTQTPRYLIKTRGQQVTLSCSPISGHRSVSWYQQTPGQGLQFLFEYFSETQRNKGNFPGRFSGRQFSNSRSEMNVSTLELGDSALYLCASSRSRTGDGWSALNYGYTFGSGTRLTVV.

For this clonotype: Relative to the germline gene, one junction end is altered; a read error may explain this. The chain recombines TRBV28 with TRBJ1-1, with 9 nucleotides matching TRBD1. The length of the CDR3 is 17 residues. Germline loops: CDR1 MDHEN, CDR2 SYDVKM. The DNA of the CDR3 is TGTGCCAGCAGTTTTAGCAAGTCTAGGACAGGGGACACTGAAGCTCTCTTT. It specifies CASSFSKSRTGDTEALF.

This clonotype has ten or more counts. The V call is TRBV27, the J call TRBJ1-1; the D gene is possibly TRBD1 (5 bases). Trimming took off 6 bases at V and 6 bases at J, with 29 bases between the two ends. The CDR3 extends over 18 amino acids. The germline gives CDR1 MNHEY, CDR2 SMNVEV (reference sequence). The DNA of the CDR3 is TGTGCCAGCAGATACTTTCTCCAGGGAACTCTCACACTAGCTGAAGCTTTCTTT. Its protein is CASRYFLQGTLTLAEAFF.

This clonotype came up many times. The V call is TRBV13, the J call TRBJ1-2; D call uncertain. Germline-derived CDR1 and CDR2 are PRHDT and FYEKMQ (reference sequence). The CDR3 length is 14 residues. Trimming stripped 5 bases from V and 6 bases from J, with 16 bases between. This CDR3 reads CASSRPTGVHGYTF. The CDR3 nucleotides read TGTGCCAGCAGCAGACCGACCGGGGTTCATGGCTACACCTTC.

This rearrangement joins TRBV30 to TRBJ1-1, with D unresolved. Germline V CDR1 and CDR2: GTSNPN, SVGIG (reference sequence). The length of the CDR3 is 14 residues. Trimming left V 2 bases short and J 1 base short, with 11 bases between. CDR3: CAWSIRPSNTEAFF. In DNA, the CDR3 is TGTGCCTGGAGTATTAGACCTTCGAACACTGAAGCTTTCTTT.

This clonotype appeared many times. The chain couples TRBV18 to TRBJ2-2, with TRBD1 matching 11 bases. This CDR3 has 14 amino acids. CDR1 and CDR2 (germline): KGHSH, LQKENI. J was trimmed by 5 bases and V by 6 bases; bases with no gene match: 2. Here the CDR3 reads CASSDRGLTGELFF. The CDR3 DNA sequence: TGTGCCAGCTCGGACAGGGGGCTAACCGGGGAGCTGTTTTTT.

This clonotype was observed at least ten times. The genes are TRBV7-9 and TRBJ1-5; TRBD1 might be the D (6 bases). Deletions cut 8 bases from V and 4 bases from J, with 9 bases between. CDR1 is SEHNR, CDR2 FQNEAQ, per germline (reference sequence). The CDR3 spans 12 residues. CDR3 region: CASGRGNQPQHF. DNA for the CDR3: TGTGCCAGCGGAAGGGGGAATCAGCCCCAGCATTTT. Filled out from reference TRBV7-9 and TRBJ1-5, the complete variable domain reads DTGVSQNPRHKITKRGQNVTFRCDPISEHNRLYWYRQTLGQGPEFLTYFQNEAQLEKSRLLSDRFSAERPKGSFSTLEIQRTEQGDSAMYLCASGRGNQPQHFGDGTRLSIL.

This clonotype has at least ten counts. The CDR3 sequence: CASSSLGWDENTEAFF. Here the CDR3 DNA reads TGTGCCAGCAGCTCCCTTGGATGGGACGAGAACACTGAAGCTTTCTTT. The V gene is TRBV12-3 or TRBV12-4, the J gene TRBJ1-1, with a possible D match to TRBD1 (5 bases). Trimming left V 6 bases short and J 1 base short, with 18 bases between. CDR3 length: 16 residues.

This clonotype was counted ten times or more. The gene calls are TRBV27 and TRBJ2-2; either TRBD1 or TRBD2 may fit D (5 bases each). V gave up 7 bases and J gave up 4 bases, with 22 bases separating them. The CDR3 extends over 17 amino acids. The V gene's germline CDR1 is MNHEY and CDR2 SMNVEV (reference sequence). CDR3: CASTNSRARGPTGELFF. The CDR3 bases are TGTGCCAGCACCAACTCCCGGGCCCGGGGCCCCACCGGGGAGCTGTTTTTT.

Many counts were recorded for this clonotype. The chain couples TRBV28 to TRBJ2-7, with D uncertain. Germline V CDR1 and CDR2: MDHEN, SYDVKM. The length of the CDR3 is 13 residues. Trimming cost V 3 bases and J 4 bases, with 10 bases left between them. The CDR3 reads CASSLHSAYEQYF. The CDR3 nucleotides are TGTGCCAGCAGTTTGCACAGCGCATACGAGCAGTACTTC.

This clonotype has more than one count but fewer than ten. The chain couples TRBV12-3 or TRBV12-4 to TRBJ1-1; D is uncertain. V gave up 0 bases and J gave up 4 bases, with 6 bases separating them. There are 13 residues in the CDR3. In nucleotides, the CDR3 is TGTGCCAGCAGTTTAGCGAAAGTCACTGAAGCTTTCTTT. As protein: CASSLAKVTEAFF.

The rearrangement joins TRBV4-1 to TRBJ2-5; 7 bases match TRBD1. CDR1 and CDR2 (germline): MGHRA, YSYEKL. V lost 4 bases to trimming and J lost 5 bases; unmatched junction nucleotides: 4. The CDR3 is 13 residues long. The CDR3 region has the DNA TGCGCCAGCAGCCCGGGACAGTGGGAGACCCAGTACTTC. Amino acids: CASSPGQWETQYF.

In this sample, this clonotype turned up many times. This rearrangement joins TRBV28 to TRBJ2-7, with 9 bases fitting TRBD1. Germline CDR1 and CDR2: MDHEN and SYDVKM. CDR3 size: 13 residues. Trimming took 6 bases from V and 7 from J; bases not matched to a gene: 7. The CDR3, as DNA: TGTGCCAGCAGAAACAGGGGGCTAAGGGAGCAGTACTTC. This encodes CASRNRGLREQYF.

The chain is built from TRBV20-1 and TRBJ2-2, with D perhaps TRBD2 (5 bases). Germline assignment: CDR1 DFQATT and CDR2 SNEGSKA (reference sequence). Trimming took 2 bases from V and 13 from J, leaving 14 bases between them. The CDR3 sequence is 12 residues long. The CDR3 region has the DNA TGCAGTGCTAGAAACGGGAACCTAGGGCTGTTTTTT. Amino acids: CSARNGNLGLFF.

The V and J genes are TRBV27 and TRBJ1-2; the D gene is possibly TRBD1 (5 bases). This CDR3 comprises 15 residues. Between the trimmed V and J ends, which lost 5 bases and 3 bases, there was a span of 16 bases. Germline loops: CDR1 MNHEY, CDR2 SMNVEV (reference sequence). In DNA form, the CDR3 reads TGTGCCAGCAGTCCTGGACATGGGATTGACTATGGCTACACCTTC. Translation: CASSPGHGIDYGYTF.

V is TRBV7-9 and J is TRBJ1-5, with D hard to call. V shed 5 bases and J shed 0 bases, with 5 bases lying between them. The CDR3 length is 13 residues. The germline V gene has CDR1 SEHNR and CDR2 FQNEAQ (reference sequence). CDR3 residues: CASSIDSNQPQHF. The CDR3, as DNA: TGTGCCAGCAGCATTGATAGCAATCAGCCCCAGCATTTT.

This chain joins TRBV19 and TRBJ2-6; 8 bases line up with TRBD1. The CDR3 totals 18 residues. V lost 5 bases to trimming and J lost 0 bases; unmatched junction nucleotides: 9. Germline loops: CDR1 LNHDA, CDR2 SQIVND (reference sequence). CDR3 amino acids: CASSPGTGSVSGANVLTF. In DNA, the CDR3 is TGTGCCAGTAGTCCCGGGACAGGTTCGGTCTCTGGGGCCAACGTCCTGACTTTC.

The V gene is TRBV27, the J gene TRBJ2-7, with D hard to call. Germline CDR1 MNHEY, CDR2 SMNVEV (reference sequence). The CDR3 has 14 amino acids. The V gene lost 6 bases and the J gene lost 2 bases, with 14 bases spanning the gap. CDR3 sequence: CASSSGLLAYEQYF. In DNA, the CDR3 is TGTGCCAGCAGCTCCGGATTGCTGGCCTACGAGCAGTACTTC.

This clonotype occurred many times. The rearrangement uses TRBV18 and TRBJ1-1; perhaps TRBD1 as D (5 bases). The germline V gene encodes CDR1 KGHSH and CDR2 LQKENI. V lost 6 bases, J lost 5 bases, and 16 bases lay in between. The CDR3 spans 14 residues. This CDR3 is CASSTTAWTTEAFF. The DNA for the CDR3 is TGTGCCAGCTCGACGACAGCCTGGACGACTGAAGCTTTCTTT. The entire variable domain, with the rest obtained from reference TRBV18 and TRBJ1-1, is as follows: NAGVMQNPRHLVRRRGQEARLRCSPMKGHSHVYWYRQLPEEGLKFMVYLQKENIIDESGMPKERFSAEFPKEGPSILRIQQVVRGDSAAYFCASSTTAWTTEAFFGQGTRLTVV.

This clonotype appeared many times. The rearrangement joins TRBV6-1 to TRBJ2-7, with TRBD2 matching 9 bases. Germline lookup yields CDR1 MNHNS and CDR2 SASEGT. This CDR3 region has 15 residues. Trimming took 7 bases from V and 7 from J; bases not matched to a gene: 14. Here the CDR3 DNA reads TGTGCCAGCAACTCCGCACAACTAGCGGGTGGGGAGCAGTACTTC. This gives the protein CASNSAQLAGGEQYF.

J is TRBJ1-2 and V is TRBV4-1; no reliable D call. The CDR3 has 16 amino acids. Trimming shortened V by 6 bases and J by 5 bases, and 22 bases separated the two germline ends. Germline V gene lookup returns CDR1 MGHRA and CDR2 YSYEKL. The CDR3 DNA sequence: TGCGCCAGCAGACAAACTTCTCCAGGATTATTATATGGCTACACCTTC. Its translation: CASRQTSPGLLYGYTF.

This clonotype has at least ten counts. V is TRBV11-2 and J is TRBJ1-4; perhaps TRBD1 as D (5 bases). CDR3 length: 13 amino acids. V shed 4 bases and J shed 13 bases, with 16 bases lying between them. Germline-derived CDR1 and CDR2 are SGHAT and FQNNGV. The chain's CDR3 is CASSSRTGTRLFF. The CDR3 DNA follows: TGTGCCAGCAGCTCGCGAACCGGGACCCGACTGTTTTTT.

This clonotype appeared many times. This chain links TRBV6-1 with TRBJ2-7, with D unresolved. CDR1 and CDR2 (germline): MNHNS, SASEGT. With 0 bases removed from V and 2 bases from J, the gap between germline ends came to 5 bases. This CDR3 spans 13 amino acids. The CDR3 protein is CASSEARPYEQYF. CDR3 in DNA: TGTGCCAGCAGTGAAGCTCGCCCCTACGAGCAGTACTTC.